These 22 T cell receptor beta chains were sequenced from one sample in a study of T cells after yellow fever vaccination. Each CDR3 protein gets one entry after TCRdb re-called the 5' RACE reads with MiXCR. The data hold about 580,000 distinct CDR3 sequences, with 17% observed a single time. Sequencing used PBMCs, obtained about 5 days after the first yellow fever vaccination. Source of these receptors: a young man who received the YFV17D yellow fever vaccine.

The gene calls are TRBV18 and TRBJ1-4, with D hard to call. The germline V gene encodes CDR1 KGHSH and CDR2 LQKENI. The ends were cut back, 4 bases at V and 4 bases at J, with 10 bases in the middle. The CDR3 runs to 14 residues. This chain's CDR3 is CASSQGGDNEKLFF. CDR3 coding DNA: TGTGCCAGCTCACAGGGCGGAGATAATGAAAAACTGTTTTTT.

This clonotype showed up just a few times. CDR3 DNA sequence: TGCAGCGTTGGTCCGGGATCAGATACGCAGTATTTT. Its translation: CSVGPGSDTQYF. The chain combines TRBV29-1 with TRBJ2-3, with D perhaps matching TRBD2 (5 bases). V lost 4 bases and J lost 4, with 9 bases in between. CDR1 is SQVTM, CDR2 ANQGSEA, per germline. The CDR3 contains 12 residues.

The J gene is TRBJ2-7, the V gene TRBV3-1; 9 bases match TRBD2. The CDR3 loop spans 16 amino acids. The V gene's germline CDR1 is LGHDT and CDR2 YNNKEL (reference sequence). Germline trimming cut 0 bases from V and 6 bases from J; bases unmatched to any gene: 9. CDR3 coding DNA: TGTGCCAGCAGCCAAGATCCGGGAGCGGGGGGAAGCGAGCAGTACGTC. This translates into CASSQDPGAGGSEQYV.

The chain recombines TRBV7-6 with TRBJ2-7; tentatively, D is TRBD2 (7 bases). Germline CDR1 and CDR2: SGHVS and FNYEAQ. CDR3 length equals 14 residues. Trimming shortened V by 0 bases and J by 5 bases, and 11 bases separated the two germline ends. CDR3 sequence (DNA): TGTGCCAGCAGCTTAGCGGGGGGGCTCGACGAGCAGTACGTC. It codes for CASSLAGGLDEQYV.

The chain combines TRBV20-1 with TRBJ2-7; a possible D gene is TRBD1 (6 bases). The CDR3 runs to 14 residues. Germline V gives CDR1 DFQATT, CDR2 SNEGSKA (reference sequence). V was pared by 6 bases and J by 5 bases, with 20 bases between. CDR3 DNA: TGCAGTGCCACGATGGGGCAGGGGAAAAACGAGCAGTACTTC. It specifies CSATMGQGKNEQYF.

The J gene is TRBJ2-3, the V gene TRBV6-1; maybe TRBD2 (6 bases). Germline V gene sequence: CDR1 MNHNS, CDR2 SASEGT. The CDR3 contains 14 residues. Trimming left V 6 bases short and J 4 bases short, with 14 bases between. CDR3 sequence reads: CASRPGLSPDTQYF. The CDR3 DNA follows: TGTGCCAGCAGGCCGGGACTCAGCCCAGATACGCAGTATTTT.

This clonotype was picked up a small number of times. The J gene is TRBJ1-1, the V gene TRBV3-1, with D tentatively TRBD1 (6 bases). Trimming took 5 bases from V and 0 from J, leaving 10 bases between them. This CDR3 comprises 14 residues. Looked up from germline, CDR1 is LGHDT and CDR2 is YNNKEL (reference sequence). The DNA for the CDR3 is TGTGCCAGCAGCTGGACAGACATGAACACTGAAGCTTTCTTT. The encoded protein is CASSWTDMNTEAFF.

This clonotype was counted between two and nine times. The chain couples TRBV28 to TRBJ2-7, with TRBD1 matching 9 bases. With 8 bases clipped from V and 5 bases from J, the junction kept 13 bases outside the gene matches. CDR1 is MDHEN and CDR2 is SYDVKM in the germline V gene. CDR3 size: 15 residues. CDR3 DNA: TGTGCCAGCGGATCCGGCGGGACAGGGTACCACGAGCAGTACTTC. Translating it yields CASGSGGTGYHEQYF.

This clonotype was found a few times. The chain joins TRBV5-6 to TRBJ2-2; 7 nucleotides agree with TRBD1. The CDR3 loop spans 15 amino acids. Per the germline V gene, CDR1 is SGHDT and CDR2 is YYEEEE. V shed 4 bases and J 5 bases; nucleotides not matched to a gene: 8. The CDR3 sequence: CASSRRDRPTGELFF. The DNA of the CDR3 is TGTGCCAGCAGCCGACGGGACAGACCAACCGGGGAGCTGTTTTTT.

The J gene is TRBJ1-4, the V gene TRBV6-5; maybe TRBD1 (6 bases). This CDR3 spans 15 amino acids. Trimming stripped 0 bases from V and 8 bases from J, with 13 bases between. Germline CDR1 and CDR2: MNHEY and SVGAGI. The CDR3 bases are TGTGCCAGCAGTTACTCGCTGGGGGCGAAGGAAAAACTGTTTTTT. The encoded protein is CASSYSLGAKEKLFF.

This clonotype has just a few counts. The chain combines TRBV6-2 or TRBV6-3 with TRBJ2-3, with 7 bases lining up with TRBD1. The germline CDR1 and CDR2 sequences are MNHEY and SVGEGT. The CDR3 length is 14 residues. The trim removed 7 bases at V and 0 bases at J, leaving 4 bases unmatched. Written as DNA, the CDR3 is TGTGCCAGCACAACAGGGGCTAGCACAGATACGCAGTATTTT. Encoded protein: CASTTGASTDTQYF.

Only a few counts were recorded for this clonotype. The chain carries TRBV12-3 or TRBV12-4 and TRBJ1-5; a possible D gene is TRBD1 (5 bases). CDR3 length: 16 amino acids. The germline V and J ends were trimmed by 7 bases and 2 bases, with 18 bases remaining between them. The CDR3 sequence: CASTLRDLRGNQPQHF. CDR3 DNA: TGTGCCAGCACCCTAAGGGACCTCCGGGGCAATCAGCCCCAGCATTTT.

This clonotype was observed a few times. The genes are TRBV10-3 and TRBJ1-2; 10 bases map to TRBD1. V lost 3 bases, J lost 3 bases, and 1 base stayed unmatched. CDR1 ENHRY and CDR2 SYGVKD come from the germline V gene. The CDR3 length is 14 residues. CDR3 region: CAISDGTGDYGYTF. The CDR3 nucleotides are TGTGCCATCAGTGACGGGACAGGGGACTATGGCTACACCTTC.

This clonotype occurred a few times. The chain uses TRBV11-2 and TRBJ2-5, with D possibly TRBD1 on 5 matching bases. Germline V gene lookup returns CDR1 SGHAT and CDR2 FQNNGV. This CDR3 is 15 amino acids long. The V gene lost 5 bases and the J gene lost 5 bases, with 18 bases spanning the gap. CDR3 coding DNA: TGTGCCAGCAGCCCAGGTGCAGGGCAACTTGAGACCCAGTACTTC. It translates to CASSPGAGQLETQYF.

This clonotype was detected only a few times. The chain recombines TRBV23-1 with TRBJ2-1; D possibly matches TRBD1 or TRBD2 (5 bases each). TRBV23-1 is an ORF, and what it does is uncertain. Deletions cut 3 bases from V and 6 bases from J, with 18 bases between. This CDR3 has 16 amino acids. The CDR3 coding sequence is TGCGCCAGCAGTCAGACCGGGGACCGGGCCTCCAATGAGCAGTTCTTC. Translating gives CASSQTGDRASNEQFF.

The chain links TRBV10-3 to TRBJ1-2, with a possible D match to TRBD1 (6 bases). V was cut by 7 bases and J by 0 bases, with 12 bases left in between. Germline loops: CDR1 ENHRY, CDR2 SYGVKD. The CDR3 is made up of 14 amino acids. The CDR3, as DNA: TGTGCCATCAACGCACAGGGAGCTAACTATGGCTACACCTTC. This translates into CAINAQGANYGYTF.

This clonotype was observed a handful of times. The chain couples TRBV7-2 to TRBJ2-5; TRBD2 matches at 10 bases. The ends lost 7 bases at V and 5 bases at J; junction bases unmatched: 7. Looked up from germline, CDR1 is SGHTA and CDR2 is FQGNSA. The CDR3 is made up of 14 amino acids. The CDR3 DNA sequence: TGTGCCAGCACCATGAATAGCGGGGGGGAGACCCAGTACTTC. It yields the protein CASTMNSGGETQYF.

The rearrangement links TRBV27 to TRBJ2-7; D perhaps matches TRBD1 (6 bases). The CDR3 covers 14 residues. CDR1 and CDR2 (germline): MNHEY, SMNVEV (reference sequence). V dropped 6 bases and J dropped 3 bases, with 15 bases sitting between them. DNA of the CDR3: TGTGCCAGCAGCCCTGACAGGAGAAGCTACGAGCAGTACTTC. This codes for CASSPDRRSYEQYF.

The chain is built from TRBV6-5 and TRBJ2-3; D not certain. In germline, CDR1 is MNHEY, CDR2 SVGAGI. V dropped 3 bases and J dropped 0 bases, with 13 bases sitting between them. The CDR3 totals 16 residues. The CDR3 DNA is TGTGCCAGCAGTTATCACCCAGATGCTAGCACAGATACGCAGTATTTT. It yields the protein CASSYHPDASTDTQYF.

The J gene is TRBJ2-5, the V gene TRBV7-9; TRBD1 matches 7 bases. Germline V gene lookup returns CDR1 SEHNR and CDR2 FQNEAQ (reference sequence). Unmatched junction bases numbered 5, after V lost 3 bases and J lost 4 bases. The CDR3 contains 14 residues. The CDR3 DNA reads TGTGCCAGCAGCTTTACAGGGGATGGAGAGACCCAGTACTTC. This gives the protein CASSFTGDGETQYF.

The chain employs TRBV6-2 or TRBV6-3 and TRBJ2-7; D is ambiguous. CDR1 is MNHEY and CDR2 is SVGEGT in the germline V gene. The CDR3 extends over 13 amino acids. Trimming removed 0 bases from V and 7 bases from J, with 10 bases in between. This CDR3 reads CASSYSIGFEQYV. DNA for the CDR3: TGTGCCAGCAGTTACTCGATAGGGTTTGAGCAGTACGTC.

The rearrangement joins TRBV5-1 to TRBJ2-2; 11 nucleotides align to TRBD1. Trimming at V came to 4 bases and at J to 6 bases, leaving 8 bases not matched to a gene. The CDR3 contains 16 residues. CDR1 is SGHRS and CDR2 is YFSETQ in the germline V gene. The CDR3 here is CASSTGTGGFSGELFF. The CDR3 DNA sequence: TGCGCCAGCAGCACCGGGACAGGGGGTTTCTCCGGGGAGCTGTTTTTT.